This TCR beta chain was obtained from a study of shared clonotypes between healthy human individuals. CDR3 length: 15 residues. Looked up from germline, CDR1 is MDHEN and CDR2 is SYDVKM. After removal of 5 bases from V and 3 bases from J, the junction contained 10 bases not matched to a gene. Only in-frame clones appear in the TCRdb table, and some are missing; sequencing was by immunoSEQ multiplex PCR. The profile covers millions of clones, with approximately 93% appearing a single time and 0.39% taken by the ten largest. This chain joins TRBV28 and TRBJ2-7; TRBD1 agrees at 7 bases. The clonotype originates from a man younger than 35 in good health. Some clones in this sample may be carry-over from other donors' samples. Source material: naive CD4+ T cells from PBMCs. The sample's subset: CD45RA+ positively selected. CDR3 residues: CASSDSGGQRYEQYF. CDR3 DNA sequence: TGTGCCAGCAGTGACTCAGGGGGTCAACGCTACGAGCAGTACTTC.